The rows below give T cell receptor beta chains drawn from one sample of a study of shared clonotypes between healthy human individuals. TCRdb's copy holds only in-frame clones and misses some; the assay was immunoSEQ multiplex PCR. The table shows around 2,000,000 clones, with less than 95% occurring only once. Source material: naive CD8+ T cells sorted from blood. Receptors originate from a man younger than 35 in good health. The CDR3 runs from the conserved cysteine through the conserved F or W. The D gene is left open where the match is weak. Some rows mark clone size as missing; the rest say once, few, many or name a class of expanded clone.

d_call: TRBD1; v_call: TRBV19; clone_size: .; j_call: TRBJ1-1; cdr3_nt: TGTGCCAGTAGCGAGGGACAGGGCTCTTATTTCGGAGCTTTCTTT; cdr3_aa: CASSEGQGSYFGAFF
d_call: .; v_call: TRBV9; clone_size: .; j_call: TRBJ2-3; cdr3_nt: TGTGCCAGCAGCGCCTTTAACTCGGAGGATACGCAGTATTTT; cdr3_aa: CASSAFNSEDTQYF
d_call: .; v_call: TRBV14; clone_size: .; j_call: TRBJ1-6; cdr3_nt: TGTGCCAGCAGCCTGTTCGCCCAAGACCCCTCCCCTTCACCCCTCCACTTT; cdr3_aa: CASSLFAQDPSPSPLHF
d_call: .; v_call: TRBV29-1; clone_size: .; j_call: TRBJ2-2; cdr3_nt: TGCAGCGTTGAAGGTGGCAGCGAGAAAGGGAACACCGGGGAGCTGTTTTTT; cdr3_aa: CSVEGGSEKGNTGELFF
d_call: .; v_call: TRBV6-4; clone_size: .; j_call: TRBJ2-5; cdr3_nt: TGTGCCAGCAGTGACTCCAGGAAAGACTCGCATTGTCCAGAGACCCAGTACTTC; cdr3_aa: CASSDSRKDSHCPETQYF
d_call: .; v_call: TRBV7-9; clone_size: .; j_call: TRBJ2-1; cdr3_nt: TGTGCCAGCGCGCCGGTGTACGGCAATGAGCAGTTCTTC; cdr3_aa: CASAPVYGNEQFF
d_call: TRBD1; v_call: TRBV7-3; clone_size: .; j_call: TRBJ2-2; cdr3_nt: TGTGCCAGCAGCTTCTTTCGGACAGGGGGGAACACCGGGGAGCTGTTTTTT; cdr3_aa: CASSFFRTGGNTGELFF
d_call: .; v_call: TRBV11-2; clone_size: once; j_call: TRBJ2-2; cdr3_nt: TGTGCCAGCAGCTTAAGGGGTGAGAAGCCCAACACCGGGGAGCTGTTTTTT; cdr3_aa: CASSLRGEKPNTGELFF
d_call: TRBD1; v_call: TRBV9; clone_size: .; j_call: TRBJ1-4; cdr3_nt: TGTGCCAGCAGCGCCAAGGGACAGGGGCCCCTTAATGAAAAACTGTTTTTT; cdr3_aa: CASSAKGQGPLNEKLFF
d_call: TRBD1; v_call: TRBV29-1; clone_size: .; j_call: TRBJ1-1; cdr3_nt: TGCAGCGTTGAGGATTTCGGGACAGGGGGTCGGACTGAAGCTTTCTTT; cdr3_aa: CSVEDFGTGGRTEAFF
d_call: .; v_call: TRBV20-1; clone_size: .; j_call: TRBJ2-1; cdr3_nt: TGCAGTGCTAGAGTTGTAAATGAGCAGTTCTTC; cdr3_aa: CSARVVNEQFF
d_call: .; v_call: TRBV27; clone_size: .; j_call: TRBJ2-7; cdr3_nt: TGTGCCAGCAGTTTACACGGGACCTCCTACGAGCAGTACTTC; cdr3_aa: CASSLHGTSYEQYF
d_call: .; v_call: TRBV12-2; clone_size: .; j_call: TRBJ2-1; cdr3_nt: TGTGCAAGTCGCTTAGTCGTGGGAGGGCCATGTGAGCAGTTCTTC; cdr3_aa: CASRLVVGGPCEQFF
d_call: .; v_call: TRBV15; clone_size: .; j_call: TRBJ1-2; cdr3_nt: TGTGCCACCAGAGGGGGTGGCGAAAACTATGGCTACACCTTC; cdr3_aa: CATRGGGENYGYTF
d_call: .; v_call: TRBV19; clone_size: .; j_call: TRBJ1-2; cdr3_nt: TGTGCCAGTAGTATTTCAGAGGGGACCCCCGGTGGCTACACCTTC; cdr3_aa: CASSISEGTPGGYTF
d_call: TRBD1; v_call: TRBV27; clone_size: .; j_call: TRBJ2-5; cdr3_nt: TGTGCCAGCAGTCCGCAGGGACAGTTGTTTAAAACAGGACAAGAGACCCAGTACTTC; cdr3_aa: CASSPQGQLFKTGQETQYF
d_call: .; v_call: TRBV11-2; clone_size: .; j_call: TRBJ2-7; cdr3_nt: TGTGCCAGCAGCTTAGAGGGCCCGAGCTCCTACGAGCAGTACTTC; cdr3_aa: CASSLEGPSSYEQYF
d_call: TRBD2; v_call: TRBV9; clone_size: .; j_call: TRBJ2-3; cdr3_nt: TGTGCCAGCAGCAGACTAGCGGGGGGGGCAGATACGCAGTATTTT; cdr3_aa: CASSRLAGGADTQYF
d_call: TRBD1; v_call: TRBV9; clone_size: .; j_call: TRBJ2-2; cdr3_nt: TGTGCCAGCACCAGAGGGGACAGGGGTACCGGGGAGCTGTTTTTT; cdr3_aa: CASTRGDRGTGELFF
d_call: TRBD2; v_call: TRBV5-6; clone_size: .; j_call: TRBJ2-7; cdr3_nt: TGTGCCAGCAGCTATGGGACTAAACCCTACGAGCAGTACTTC; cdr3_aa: CASSYGTKPYEQYF